The next 11 T cell receptor beta chains were all read from a single sample in a study of cytomegalovirus exposure and HLA in healthy donors. In the PCR, 60 Vbeta and 13 Jbeta primers were used. TCRdb's copy holds only in-frame clones and misses some; the assay was immunoSEQ multiplex PCR. The sample contains 200,000 or so clones, approximately 88% of which appear only once. Sequences were obtained from PBMCs. These receptor sequences come from a boy between 2 and 10 years old in good health and CMV-seronegative.

The chain links TRBV15 to TRBJ1-1, with D uncertain. The V gene's germline CDR1 is LNHNV and CDR2 YYDKDF (reference sequence). This CDR3 is 12 amino acids long. Trimming took 4 bases from V and 0 from J, leaving 3 bases between them. The CDR3, as DNA: TGTGCCACCAGCACGGTGAACACTGAAGCTTTCTTT. This gives the protein CATSTVNTEAFF.

This chain connects TRBV5-8 to TRBJ2-5; no clear D gene. The CDR3 sequence is 12 residues long. V was pared by 0 bases and J by 2 bases, with 2 bases between. CDR1 SGHTS and CDR2 YDEGEE come from the germline V gene. As DNA, the CDR3 is TGTGCCAGCAGCTTGGTACAAGAGACCCAGTACTTC. The encoded protein is CASSLVQETQYF.

V and J are TRBV9 and TRBJ2-2, with 8 nucleotides matching TRBD1. Germline CDR1 and CDR2: SGDLS and YYNGEE. The CDR3 has 16 residues. Losses at the gene ends were 4 bases for V and 7 bases for J; bases not matched to a gene: 12. The CDR3 reads CASSPPGQGANGELFF. The CDR3 bases are TGTGCCAGCAGCCCCCCGGGGCAGGGGGCGAACGGGGAGCTGTTTTTT.

The rearrangement uses TRBV29-1 and TRBJ2-7; 9 bases fit TRBD2. The junction had 6 bases not matched to a gene; V was cut back by 3 bases and J by 3 bases. Looked up from germline, CDR1 is SQVTM and CDR2 is ANQGSEA. This CDR3 comprises 14 residues. The CDR3 DNA follows: TGCAGCGTTGAGTCCGGGACTAGCAGCTACGAGCAGTACTTC. Residues: CSVESGTSSYEQYF.

The CDR3 sequence: CATSQRPPSGNAGYTF. Here the CDR3 DNA reads TGTGCCACCAGCCAAAGGCCCCCCAGCGGGAATGCTGGCTACACCTTC. The chain carries TRBV15 and TRBJ1-2; no clear D. CDR1 is LNHNV, CDR2 YYDKDF, per germline (reference sequence). Trimming shortened V by 5 bases and J by 7 bases, and 23 bases separated the two germline ends. The CDR3 is 16 amino acids.

The chain links TRBV11-2 to TRBJ2-3; TRBD2 agrees at 13 bases. CDR3 length: 15 residues. Germline trimming cut 5 bases from V and 4 bases from J; bases unmatched to any gene: 3. Germline V gene sequence: CDR1 SGHAT, CDR2 FQNNGV. This CDR3 reads CASSTSGGAADTQYF. The CDR3 coding sequence is TGTGCCAGCAGCACTAGCGGGGGGGCTGCAGATACGCAGTATTTT.

The chain uses TRBV4-1 and TRBJ1-2; a possible D gene is TRBD1 (5 bases). CDR1 and CDR2 from the germline V gene are MGHRA and YSYEKL. The germline V and J ends were trimmed by 4 bases and 0 bases, with 18 bases remaining between them. This CDR3 comprises 17 residues. CDR3 nucleotide sequence: TGCGCCAGCAGCCTAACCGACAGAGCCCCTACTAACTATGGCTACACCTTC. Translating gives CASSLTDRAPTNYGYTF.

This clone was counted between two and nine times. This rearrangement joins TRBV6-5 to TRBJ2-7; D is possibly TRBD2 (6 bases). V lost 0 bases to trimming and J lost 2 bases, with 11 bases between them. Germline V gives CDR1 MNHEY, CDR2 SVGAGI. The CDR3 is 15 amino acids. The CDR3 coding sequence is TGTGCCAGCAGTTACTCGACGGGGGAGACCTACGAGCAGTACTTC. This gives the protein CASSYSTGETYEQYF.

The V and J genes are TRBV30 and TRBJ2-7; 7 bases fit TRBD1. The J segment lost 3 bases and the V segment lost 4 bases, leaving 15 bases of the junction unmatched. The CDR3 runs to 16 residues. Germline-derived CDR1 and CDR2 are GTSNPN and SVGIG (reference sequence). The CDR3 is CAWIPPEVDRFYEQYF. The CDR3 nucleotides are TGTGCCTGGATCCCCCCCGAGGTGGACAGGTTCTACGAGCAGTACTTC. Filled out from reference TRBV30 and TRBJ2-7, the complete variable domain reads SQTIHQWPATLVQPVGSPLSLECTVEGTSNPNLYWYRQAAGRGLQLLFYSVGIGQISSEVPQNLSASRPQDRQFILSSKKLLLSDSGFYLCAWIPPEVDRFYEQYFGPGTRLTVT.

This chain uses TRBV2 with TRBJ2-2; D may be TRBD2 (5 bases). This CDR3 has 13 amino acids. Between the trimmed V and J ends, which lost 6 bases and 4 bases, there was a span of 9 bases. CDR1 and CDR2 (germline): SNHLY, FYNNEI. The CDR3 region is CASRVEVTGELFF. The DNA of the CDR3 is TGTGCCAGCAGGGTGGAGGTCACCGGGGAGCTGTTTTTT.

The V gene is TRBV14, the J gene TRBJ1-6; D is undetermined. The CDR3 is 14 amino acids. Trimming left V 1 base short and J 4 bases short, with 5 bases between. The germline gives CDR1 SGHDN, CDR2 FVKESK. CDR3 amino acids: CASSQGRYNSPLHF. CDR3 nucleotides: TGTGCCAGCAGCCAAGGGCGGTATAATTCACCCCTCCACTTT.